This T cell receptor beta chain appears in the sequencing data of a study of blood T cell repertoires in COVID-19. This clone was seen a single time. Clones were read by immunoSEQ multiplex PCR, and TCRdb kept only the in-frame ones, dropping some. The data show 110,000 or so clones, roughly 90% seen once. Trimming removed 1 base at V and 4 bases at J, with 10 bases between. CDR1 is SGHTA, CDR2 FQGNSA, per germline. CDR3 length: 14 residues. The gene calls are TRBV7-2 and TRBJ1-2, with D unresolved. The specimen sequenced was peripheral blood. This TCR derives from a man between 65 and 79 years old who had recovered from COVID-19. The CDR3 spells CASSLDWSPYGYTF. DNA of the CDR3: TGTGCCAGCAGCTTAGATTGGAGTCCCTATGGCTACACCTTC.